This T cell receptor (beta chain) was obtained from a study of cytomegalovirus exposure and HLA in healthy donors. The PCR used 60 Vbeta and 13 Jbeta primers. Sequencing used immunoSEQ multiplex PCR; TCRdb keeps in-frame clones, though not all of them. The sample has tens of thousands of clones; around 70% are singletons. The study, taken as a whole, reports: Reportedly, fewer N-insertions than the approximately 610-donor mean appeared in an Asian-associated ancestry cluster in a later analysis.

Comment on this clone: Its antigen remains unidentified.

Input material: PBMCs. This clonotype was obtained from a man aged 18 to 30 in good health and CMV-seronegative.

The CDR3 DNA follows: TGTGCCAGCTCACCACTTTCCAGGGGCACCGGGGAGCTGTTTTTT. It codes for CASSPLSRGTGELFF. This rearrangement joins TRBV18 to TRBJ2-2; D is possibly TRBD1 (6 bases). The germline V and J ends were trimmed by 1 base and 4 bases, with 10 bases remaining between them. The CDR3 is 15 amino acids. CDR1 and CDR2 from the germline V gene are KGHSH and LQKENI.